What follows are 20 T cell receptor beta chains derived from one specimen sequenced in a study of response to subunit inactivated influenza vaccine. TCRdb passed the RT-PCR reads through MiXCR, listing each CDR3 protein once. Of a few hundred thousand distinct CDR3 sequences in the sample, 13% to 15% were seen once. Here the sequenced sample was PBMCs from blood, taken 12 days after vaccination. The receptor source for this set is a man in his fifties or sixties who received an inactivated influenza vaccine.

This clonotype was recorded only once. CDR3 coding DNA: TGTGCCAGCAGCCGACAGCGGGAGTTTTTAGCAGATACGCAGTATTTT. This translates into CASSRQREFLADTQYF. The V gene is TRBV7-9, the J gene TRBJ2-3, with 8 bases identical to TRBD2. The germline CDR1 and CDR2 sequences are SEHNR and FQNEAQ (reference sequence). The CDR3 has 16 amino acids. V shed 5 bases, J shed 4 bases, and the junction held 11 bases outside the gene matches.

This clonotype turned up a few times. The rearrangement uses TRBV5-6 and TRBJ2-7; TRBD1 is a possible D gene (6 bases). The germline V and J ends were trimmed by 3 bases and 4 bases, with 11 bases remaining between them. Looked up from germline, CDR1 is SGHDT and CDR2 is YYEEEE. The CDR3 is 13 residues long. The CDR3 loop reads CASSSGTRYEQYF. CDR3 bases: TGTGCCAGCAGCTCAGGGACAAGATACGAGCAGTACTTC.

The table lists this clonotype with a few counts. The chain combines TRBV20-1 with TRBJ2-5; D uncertain. With 0 bases removed from V and 5 bases from J, the gap between germline ends came to 7 bases. From germline, CDR1 is DFQATT and CDR2 SNEGSKA (reference sequence). CDR3 length: 12 amino acids. CDR3 nucleotide sequence: TGCAGTGCTAGAGAACCCGGGGAGACCCAGTACTTC. As protein: CSAREPGETQYF.

This clonotype has a handful of counts. The chain links TRBV6-1 to TRBJ1-3; D gene unclear. The CDR3 length is 12 residues. The V end lost 6 bases, the J end lost 3 bases, and 6 bases lay between the germline ends. Germline V lookup: CDR1 MNHNS, CDR2 SASEGT. CDR3: CASRDYGNTIYF. For the CDR3, the DNA is TGTGCCAGCAGAGACTATGGAAACACCATATATTTT.

This clonotype was counted a few times. CDR3 nucleotides: TGTGCCAGCAGCTTAGAGGGGACTAGTCTCTACAATGAGCAGTTCTTC. Its translation is CASSLEGTSLYNEQFF. V and J are TRBV11-2 and TRBJ2-1; 8 bases agree with TRBD2. The length of the CDR3 is 16 residues. From germline, CDR1 is SGHAT and CDR2 FQNNGV. V was clipped by 0 bases and J by 3 bases; unmatched bases: 4.

This clonotype was observed a handful of times. The chain joins TRBV10-3 to TRBJ2-1; D ambiguous. The CDR3 is 14 amino acids. The V end was cut by 0 bases, the J end by 4 bases, with 7 bases between. Germline V CDR1 and CDR2: ENHRY, SYGVKD. The CDR3 is CAISESSEYNEQFF. The CDR3 bases are TGTGCCATCAGTGAGTCGTCGGAGTACAATGAGCAGTTCTTC.

This clonotype has more than one count but fewer than ten. The chain carries TRBV10-3 and TRBJ2-7, with 7 bases matching TRBD2. This CDR3 spans 11 amino acids. The V gene end was trimmed by 8 bases and the J gene end by 4 bases; junction bases not matched to a gene: 2. Germline V gene data show CDR1 as ENHRY and CDR2 as SYGVKD. The CDR3 here is CAIGEGYEQYF. DNA of the CDR3: TGTGCCATCGGGGAGGGTTACGAGCAGTACTTC.

This clonotype was seen a handful of times. V and J are TRBV12-3 or TRBV12-4 and TRBJ2-7, with D perhaps matching TRBD1 or TRBD2 (5 bases each). The V end was cut by 6 bases, the J end by 2 bases, with 14 bases between. CDR3 size: 14 residues. The CDR3 loop is CASRPTGATYEQYF. The DNA for the CDR3 is TGTGCCAGCAGGCCTACCGGGGCCACCTACGAGCAGTACTTC.

This clonotype was observed a handful of times. V gene TRBV12-3 or TRBV12-4 combines with J gene TRBJ2-7; D ambiguous. The CDR3 runs 12 residues. The V gene lost 3 bases and the J gene lost 7 bases, with 10 bases spanning the gap. The DNA for the CDR3 is TGTGCCAGCAGTTTTGGCCCTACGGAGCAGTACTTC. This gives the protein CASSFGPTEQYF.

This chain uses TRBV12-3 or TRBV12-4 with TRBJ2-1; 12 nucleotides agree with TRBD2. V dropped 6 bases and J dropped 7; count of bases not matched to a gene: 10. The CDR3 is 16 amino acids. CDR3 region: CASRRGLAGRVNEQFF. DNA of the CDR3: TGTGCCAGCAGACGAGGACTAGCGGGGCGAGTAAATGAGCAGTTCTTC.

This clonotype came up a few times. This chain links TRBV7-8 with TRBJ2-1; 7 bases are a match to TRBD1. The CDR3 is made up of 15 amino acids. CDR1 and CDR2 (germline): SGHVS, FQNEAQ. With 2 bases clipped from V and 10 bases from J, the junction kept 11 bases outside the gene matches. The DNA of the CDR3 is TGTGCCAGCAGCTTAAGGGGACAGCCTTACATGGAGCAGTTCTTC. Amino acids: CASSLRGQPYMEQFF.

This clonotype was picked up a small number of times. The CDR3 spells CASSWVAGTGSYEQYF. CDR3 bases: TGCGCCAGCAGCTGGGTGGCCGGGACAGGGTCCTACGAGCAGTACTTC. The V gene is TRBV5-1, the J gene TRBJ2-7; 9 bases are shared with TRBD1. Trimming at V came to 3 bases and at J to 1 base, leaving 8 bases not matched to a gene. This CDR3 region has 16 residues. CDR1 and CDR2 from the germline V gene are SGHRS and YFSETQ.

This clonotype occurred a few times. V and J are TRBV14 and TRBJ2-1, with 8 bases lining up with TRBD1. J lost 0 bases, V lost 2 bases, and 3 bases had no gene match. Germline CDR1 and CDR2: SGHDN and FVKESK. This CDR3 has 16 amino acids. CDR3 sequence reads: CASSQLGTGSYNEQFF. As DNA, the CDR3 is TGTGCCAGCAGCCAACTCGGGACAGGCTCCTACAATGAGCAGTTCTTC.

This chain joins TRBV27 and TRBJ1-1; D is unresolved. This CDR3 is 14 amino acids long. Germline V lookup: CDR1 MNHEY, CDR2 SMNVEV (reference sequence). Trimming pared 7 bases from V and 3 bases from J, leaving 15 bases between. The CDR3 reads CASKRGQPYTEAFF. Written as DNA, the CDR3 is TGTGCCAGCAAGCGCGGGCAGCCTTACACTGAAGCTTTCTTT.

V gene TRBV28 combines with J gene TRBJ2-7; 7 bases line up with TRBD2. J lost 2 bases, V lost 8 bases, and 6 bases had no gene match. CDR1 and CDR2 from the germline V gene are MDHEN and SYDVKM. The CDR3 sequence is 13 residues long. The CDR3 is CASARDYTYEQYF. CDR3 DNA sequence: TGTGCCAGCGCGAGGGACTACACCTACGAGCAGTACTTC.

This clonotype was seen ten or more times. The V call is TRBV6-1, the J call TRBJ2-1, with 12 positions matching TRBD2. Losses at the gene ends were 5 bases for V and 5 bases for J; bases not matched to a gene: 10. The CDR3 is 17 residues long. CDR1 and CDR2 from the germline V gene are MNHNS and SASEGT. CDR3 in DNA: TGTGCCAGCAGTACCCACTCTAGCGGGGGGGCGGACAATGAGCAGTTCTTC. It codes for CASSTHSSGGADNEQFF.

The gene calls are TRBV20-1 and TRBJ2-5, with 8 bases fitting TRBD1. V was clipped by 3 bases and J by 4 bases; unmatched bases: 10. The CDR3 spans 15 residues. Germline CDR1 and CDR2: DFQATT and SNEGSKA (reference sequence). In DNA form, the CDR3 reads TGCAGTGCTAGTGGGGCAGGGGGCTTAGGAGAGACCCAGTACTTC. This sequence encodes CSASGAGGLGETQYF.

This clonotype was seen a few times. The V call is TRBV2, the J call TRBJ2-7; D unresolved. V was clipped by 2 bases and J by 1 base, with 9 bases between them. CDR3 size: 14 residues. CDR1 and CDR2 from the germline V gene are SNHLY and FYNNEI. The CDR3 coding sequence is TGTGCCAGCAGTGAACAGCCAAAGTCCTACGAGCAGTACTTC. It is translated as CASSEQPKSYEQYF.

This sequence joins TRBV28 and TRBJ2-1; D gene uncertain. Germline assignment: CDR1 MDHEN and CDR2 SYDVKM. CDR3 length: 13 residues. V lost 5 bases and J lost 7, with 12 bases in between. The CDR3 DNA sequence: TGTGCCAGCAGTGGGGTTCCAGTTAATGAGCAGTTCTTC. Its translation is CASSGVPVNEQFF.

This clonotype turned up a few times. The J gene is TRBJ1-5, the V gene TRBV9; D is ambiguous. Germline CDR1 and CDR2: SGDLS and YYNGEE. The CDR3 is 16 residues long. Trimming took 3 bases from V and 3 from J, leaving 16 bases between them. CDR3 coding DNA: TGTGCCAGCAGCGCCACGGAGGGCTCAGTCAATCAGCCCCAGCATTTT. This translates into CASSATEGSVNQPQHF.